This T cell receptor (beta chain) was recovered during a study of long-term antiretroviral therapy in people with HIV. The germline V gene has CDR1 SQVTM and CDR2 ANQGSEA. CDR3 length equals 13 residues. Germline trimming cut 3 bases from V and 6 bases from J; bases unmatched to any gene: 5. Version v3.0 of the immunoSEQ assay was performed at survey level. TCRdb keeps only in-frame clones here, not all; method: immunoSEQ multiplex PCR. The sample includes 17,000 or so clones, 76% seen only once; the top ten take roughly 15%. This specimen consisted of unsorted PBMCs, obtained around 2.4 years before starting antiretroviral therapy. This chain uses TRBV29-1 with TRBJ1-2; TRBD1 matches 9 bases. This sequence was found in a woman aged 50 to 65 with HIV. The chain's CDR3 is CSVDKDRGDGYTF. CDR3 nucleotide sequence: TGCAGCGTTGATAAGGACAGGGGCGATGGCTACACCTTC.